In this sample, the clone carrying this T cell receptor (beta chain) turned up a few times. V lost 3 bases, J lost 7 bases, and 13 bases lay in between. From germline, CDR1 is MGHRA and CDR2 YSYEKL. The CDR3 is 14 amino acids. This sample was taken from a study of CD8 T cells in Susac syndrome. With random hexamers, about 0.5 to 1 ug RNA was reverse transcribed. By means of immunoSEQ multiplex PCR, TCR beta CDR3 spanning 54 Vbeta and 13 Jbeta underwent amplification. MiXCR, applied by TCRdb to the immunoSEQ multiplex PCR reads, yields one record per CDR3 protein. The sample lists 51,000 or so distinct CDR3 sequences, 90% to 95% seen once, with approximately 0.53% in the top ten.

The origin of this receptor is a human donor in good health. What was sequenced was CD8+ T cells from PBMCs. V is TRBV4-1 and J is TRBJ2-1, with D perhaps matching TRBD1 (5 bases). The CDR3 region is CASSHPAGINEQFF. CDR3 bases: TGCGCCAGCAGCCACCCCGCAGGGATAAATGAGCAGTTCTTC.